A single sample gave rise to the 23 T cell receptor beta chains below, sequenced in a study of cytomegalovirus exposure and HLA in healthy donors. Profiled with immunoSEQ multiplex PCR; TCRdb holds only in-frame clones, not every one. Of 150,000 to 200,000 clones listed, roughly 81% are singletons. Sequences were obtained from PBMCs. These receptors originate from a woman aged 25 to 39 in good health and CMV-seronegative.

The gene calls are TRBV28 and TRBJ2-7, with TRBD1 identical over 10 bases. The V and J ends lost 11 bases and 4 bases, in that order; junction bases with no gene match: 11. The CDR3 is 14 residues long. Germline V gives CDR1 MDHEN, CDR2 SYDVKM. In DNA, the CDR3 is TGTGCCTCCTGGGGACGGGACAGGGGATACGAGCAGTACTTC. Translating it yields CASWGRDRGYEQYF.

This clone has just one count. The rearrangement uses TRBV6-5 and TRBJ1-1, with TRBD1 as a possible D gene (5 bases). CDR3 size: 13 residues. V was shortened by 6 bases and J by 4 bases, with 12 bases between the two germline ends. Germline assignment: CDR1 MNHEY and CDR2 SVGAGI. CDR3 amino acids: CASSPPGGTEAFF. CDR3 DNA: TGTGCCAGCAGCCCGCCGGGGGGCACTGAAGCTTTCTTT.

The chain combines TRBV18 with TRBJ1-1; the match to TRBD1 covers 8 bases. Unmatched junction bases numbered 13, after V lost 2 bases and J lost 11 bases. The germline CDR1 and CDR2 sequences are KGHSH and LQKENI. The CDR3 length is 15 residues. CDR3 sequence: CASSPSIGQGPDAFF. The CDR3 nucleotides are TGTGCCAGCTCACCAAGTATAGGACAGGGCCCCGATGCTTTCTTT.

This chain links TRBV18 with TRBJ1-6; a weak D match, TRBD1 (6 bases). Germline lookup yields CDR1 KGHSH and CDR2 LQKENI. V lost 2 bases and J lost 5, with 10 bases in between. The CDR3 loop spans 15 amino acids. The DNA of the CDR3 is TGTGCCAGCTCACCAGGGGACACCAATAATTCACCCCTCCACTTT. Its protein is CASSPGDTNNSPLHF.

This clone was recorded a few times. This chain connects TRBV30 to TRBJ1-2, with D perhaps TRBD1 (5 bases). Trimming took off 3 bases at V and 2 bases at J, with 7 bases between the two ends. Germline assignment: CDR1 GTSNPN and CDR2 SVGIG (reference sequence). The CDR3 is made up of 12 amino acids. For the CDR3, the DNA is TGTGCCTGGAGCAGGGCCAACTATGGCTACACCTTC. This sequence encodes CAWSRANYGYTF.

V is TRBV5-1 and J is TRBJ2-2, with D unclear. The CDR3 covers 14 residues. The V end was cut by 4 bases, the J end by 1 base, with 8 bases between. CDR1 is SGHRS, CDR2 YFSETQ, per germline. Here the CDR3 DNA reads TGCGCCAGCAGCATCCCCCAGAACACCGGGGAGCTGTTTTTT. Translated, it gives CASSIPQNTGELFF.

This clone was seen a handful of times. This sequence joins TRBV6-4 and TRBJ1-2; 10 positions agree with TRBD1. CDR1 and CDR2 (germline): MRHNA, SNTAGT. Trimming at V came to 5 bases and at J to 2 bases, leaving 5 bases not matched to a gene. This CDR3 spans 15 amino acids. In DNA, the CDR3 is TGTGCCAGCAGTCCGGGACAGGGGAAGAACTATGGCTACACCTTC. Translation gives CASSPGQGKNYGYTF.

Only one count was recorded for this clone. The chain links TRBV12-5 to TRBJ2-1, with D possibly TRBD2 on 6 matching bases. The V and J ends lost 0 bases and 12 bases respectively, with 15 bases between them. Germline-derived CDR1 and CDR2 are LGHNT and FRNRAP. The CDR3 spans 14 residues. The CDR3 DNA reads as TGTGCTAGTGGTTTGGTACTCCCTCTAGCGCGGCAGTTCTTC. Residues: CASGLVLPLARQFF.

The genes are TRBV5-1 and TRBJ1-5; 8 bases map to TRBD1. CDR3 length equals 15 residues. CDR1 is SGHRS and CDR2 is YFSETQ in the germline V gene. Trimming removed 4 bases from V and 2 bases from J; junction bases left unmatched: 5. The CDR3: CASSPDRAGNQPQHF. In DNA, the CDR3 is TGCGCCAGCAGCCCGGACAGGGCCGGCAATCAGCCCCAGCATTTT.

The sample holds a few counts of this clone. V and J are TRBV27 and TRBJ1-1; D possibly corresponds to TRBD1 (6 bases). The germline gives CDR1 MNHEY, CDR2 SMNVEV (reference sequence). The CDR3 contains 13 residues. V gave up 7 bases and J gave up 3 bases, with 12 bases separating them. The CDR3 loop reads CASMYRADTEAFF. The CDR3 coding sequence is TGTGCCAGCATGTACAGGGCGGACACTGAAGCTTTCTTT.

The gene calls are TRBV4-1 and TRBJ1-5, with 10 nucleotides matching TRBD1. The germline V gene has CDR1 MGHRA and CDR2 YSYEKL. The CDR3 is made up of 18 amino acids. The junction had 11 bases not matched to a gene; V was cut back by 6 bases and J by 0 bases. CDR3 DNA: TGCGCCAGCAGGAAGTCGCCGGGACAGGGGTATAGCAATCAGCCCCAGCATTTT. The encoded protein is CASRKSPGQGYSNQPQHF.

This chain connects TRBV5-1 to TRBJ2-1; 8 bases map to TRBD1. V gave up 4 bases and J gave up 9 bases; unmatched junction bases: 9. The germline CDR1 and CDR2 sequences are SGHRS and YFSETQ. The CDR3 sequence is 14 residues long. The CDR3, as DNA: TGCGCCAGCAGCCCCAGACAGGGGCGCAGTGAGCAGTTCTTC. It codes for CASSPRQGRSEQFF.

This chain uses TRBV10-2 with TRBJ1-2; 8 nucleotides match TRBD1. Per the germline V gene, CDR1 is WSHSY and CDR2 is SAAADI. The CDR3 spans 14 residues. V dropped 3 bases and J dropped 3; count of bases not matched to a gene: 3. The CDR3 spells CASSDRGRDYGYTF. CDR3 nucleotide sequence: TGCGCCAGCAGTGACAGGGGGCGAGACTATGGCTACACCTTC.

This chain joins TRBV18 and TRBJ2-7; the D gene is possibly TRBD1 (6 bases). Germline CDR1 KGHSH, CDR2 LQKENI. This CDR3 is 13 amino acids long. Trimming removed 5 bases at V and 5 bases at J, with 13 bases between. The CDR3 loop reads CASSGRYRDEQYF. CDR3 nucleotides: TGTGCCAGCTCAGGACGATACAGGGACGAGCAGTACTTC.

The chain couples TRBV12-1 to TRBJ2-1; the table gives TRBD2 as D, unverified against the DNA. TRBV12-1 is given as a pseudogene. The CDR3 runs to 15 residues. The CDR3 sequence: CASSFPAGGTLEQFF. The CDR3 bases are TGTGCCAGCAGTTTTCCAGCGGGGGGGACACTCGAGCAGTTCTTC.

The chain joins TRBV11-2 to TRBJ2-2; weak D call: TRBD1 (6 bases). Trimming left V 7 bases short and J 6 bases short, with 9 bases between. The CDR3 extends over 12 amino acids. Germline CDR1 SGHAT, CDR2 FQNNGV. The CDR3 loop reads CASKQGPGELFF. In DNA form, the CDR3 reads TGTGCCAGCAAACAGGGTCCCGGGGAGCTGTTTTTT.

The chain couples TRBV7-9 to TRBJ2-2; 9 bases match TRBD1. The CDR3 consists of 16 residues. The germline V gene encodes CDR1 SEHNR and CDR2 FQNEAQ (reference sequence). V was clipped by 5 bases and J by 4 bases; unmatched bases: 8. The CDR3 bases are TGTGCCAGCAGCGACACCCGGGACAGGGTCACCGGGGAGCTGTTTTTT. Protein: CASSDTRDRVTGELFF.

The chain couples TRBV15 to TRBJ1-1; D might be TRBD1 (5 bases). CDR3 length: 13 residues. The V end lost 4 bases, the J end lost 3 bases, and 9 bases lay between the germline ends. Germline V gene data show CDR1 as LNHNV and CDR2 as YYDKDF (reference sequence). DNA for the CDR3: TGTGCCACCAGCATACGGGGGTACACTGAAGCTTTCTTT. It is translated as CATSIRGYTEAFF.

This sequence joins TRBV28 and TRBJ1-1; possibly TRBD1 for D (6 bases). The CDR3 loop spans 16 amino acids. Deletions cut 5 bases from V and 3 bases from J, with 19 bases between. Germline V lookup: CDR1 MDHEN, CDR2 SYDVKM. The CDR3 region has the DNA TGTGCCAGCAGTCCCCAGGGGCCCCGGTTGGACACTGAAGCTTTCTTT. It codes for CASSPQGPRLDTEAFF.

The genes are TRBV6-5 and TRBJ2-5; 11 bases align to TRBD2. The CDR3 runs 16 residues. Germline V lookup: CDR1 MNHEY, CDR2 SVGAGI. V was clipped by 2 bases and J by 4 bases; unmatched bases: 6. The CDR3 spells CASSYASGGRGETQYF. Here the CDR3 DNA reads TGTGCCAGCAGTTACGCTAGCGGGGGGCGGGGAGAGACCCAGTACTTC.

This sequence joins TRBV7-9 and TRBJ2-3, with 11 nucleotides matching TRBD2. V was clipped by 0 bases and J by 0 bases; unmatched bases: 2. Per the germline V gene, CDR1 is SEHNR and CDR2 is FQNEAQ (reference sequence). CDR3 length: 17 amino acids. This chain's CDR3 is CASSLALAGGSTDTQYF. DNA for the CDR3: TGTGCCAGCAGCTTAGCGCTAGCGGGGGGAAGCACAGATACGCAGTATTTT. The full variable domain, with the rest looked up from reference TRBV7-9 and TRBJ2-3, is DTGVSQNPRHKITKRGQNVTFRCDPISEHNRLYWYRQTLGQGPEFLTYFQNEAQLEKSRLLSDRFSAERPKGSFSTLEIQRTEQGDSAMYLCASSLALAGGSTDTQYFGPGTRLTVL.

The rearrangement links TRBV6-1 to TRBJ1-3; TRBD1 is a possible D gene (5 bases). V gave up 7 bases and J gave up 4 bases, with 17 bases separating them. The CDR3 is 15 residues long. The germline CDR1 and CDR2 sequences are MNHNS and SASEGT. Here the CDR3 DNA reads TGTGCCAGCACCCAGGGAGGGATCCTAGGAAACACCATATATTTT. Translating gives CASTQGGILGNTIYF.

V gene TRBV9 combines with J gene TRBJ2-2; TRBD2 is a possible D gene (8 bases). This CDR3 contains 17 residues. V was shortened by 4 bases and J by 3 bases, with 19 bases between the two germline ends. The germline V gene has CDR1 SGDLS and CDR2 YYNGEE. CDR3 DNA: TGTGCCAGCAGCTCCCAACAGGGGCGGGGGGACACCGGGGAGCTGTTTTTT. This sequence encodes CASSSQQGRGDTGELFF. Using reference TRBV9 and TRBJ2-2 for the parts outside the CDR3, the full variable domain is DSGVTQTPKHLITATGQRVTLRCSPRSGDLSVYWYQQSLDQGLQFLIQYYNGEERAKGNILERFSAQQFPDLHSELNLSSLELGDSALYFCASSSQQGRGDTGELFFGEGSRLTVL.